The 13 T cell receptor beta chains below all came from one sample that was sequenced in a study of siplizumab effects on memory and regulatory T cells (dated by TCRdb to about 2019). Libraries were constructed by the immunoSEQ multiplex PCR assay. The table was pulled from immuneACCESS by TCRdb, which kept in-frame rearrangements only. Such tables lose some clones; where checked, under half of the loss comes from unresolved V genes, and the rest has no known cause. The sample records some 100,000 clones, roughly 97% of which are singletons. 0.03% to 0.035% of the sample lies in the top ten. The sample consisted of naive CD4+ T cells sorted from blood. The sample's cell subset or site label, decoded: unstimulated naive T cells. The receptors come from a human donor in good health.

On this clone itself: The junction and the germline gene differ at one end; a read error may be behind it. This chain joins TRBV30 and TRBJ2-1; D gene unclear. This CDR3 has 16 amino acids. Germline V gene data show CDR1 as GTSNPN and CDR2 as SVGIG (reference sequence). The CDR3 nucleotides are TGTGTCTGGAGTGTCCTCGGCACGCAGTCCTACAATGAGCAGTTCTTC. Amino acid sequence: CVWSVLGTQSYNEQFF. The full variable domain, its missing parts supplied by reference TRBV30 and TRBJ2-1, is SQTIHQWPATLVQPVGSPLSLECTVEGTSNPNLYWYRQAAGRGLQLLFYSVGIGQISSEVPQNLSASRPQDRQFILSSKKLLLSDSGFYLCVWSVLGTQSYNEQFFGPGTRLTVL.

This rearrangement joins TRBV18 to TRBJ2-2; 8 bases fit TRBD1. V gave up 5 bases and J gave up 5 bases; unmatched junction bases: 1. Looked up from germline, CDR1 is KGHSH and CDR2 is LQKENI. The CDR3 covers 13 residues. CDR3 sequence reads: CASSRQGTGELFF. The CDR3 nucleotides are TGTGCCAGCTCAAGACAGGGGACCGGGGAGCTGTTTTTT.

The chain links TRBV5-1 to TRBJ2-5, with D hard to call. V was cut by 3 bases and J by 1 base, with 7 bases left in between. There are 13 residues in the CDR3. Germline lookup yields CDR1 SGHRS and CDR2 YFSETQ. The CDR3, as DNA: TGCGCCAGCAGCTCCCGACTCCAAGAGACCCAGTACTTC. Amino acid sequence: CASSSRLQETQYF.

This clone was seen only once. The V gene is TRBV12-5, the J gene TRBJ2-3, with no clear D. Germline loops: CDR1 LGHNT, CDR2 FRNRAP. The CDR3 runs 13 residues. V gave up 5 bases and J gave up 10 bases, with 16 bases separating them. The CDR3 loop is CASGPLDSAAQYF. Here the CDR3 DNA reads TGTGCTAGTGGTCCGCTAGATTCCGCCGCGCAGTATTTT.

V gene TRBV7-2 combines with J gene TRBJ1-2, with TRBD1 identical over 8 bases. V shed 5 bases, J shed 4 bases, and the junction held 6 bases outside the gene matches. The CDR3 is 14 residues long. Germline CDR1 is SGHTA and CDR2 is FQGNSA. Here the CDR3 DNA reads TGTGCCAGCAGCCCCCGACAGGGGTCCTATGGCTACACCTTC. Translated: CASSPRQGSYGYTF.

The chain uses TRBV19 and TRBJ1-3; D is unclear. The CDR3 spans 15 residues. CDR1 LNHDA and CDR2 SQIVND come from the germline V gene (reference sequence). Trimming shortened V by 1 base and J by 1 base, and 8 bases separated the two germline ends. As DNA, the CDR3 is TGTGCCAGTAGTATAGCTGGGTTGTCTGGAAACACCATATATTTT. Protein sequence: CASSIAGLSGNTIYF.

V gene TRBV6-6 combines with J gene TRBJ1-1; D is unclear. V was clipped by 10 bases and J by 5 bases, with 14 bases between them. CDR1 and CDR2 from the germline V gene are MNHNY and SVGAGI (reference sequence). The CDR3 contains 12 residues. The CDR3 protein is CATGPGRTEAFF. CDR3 coding DNA: TGTGCCACCGGGCCGGGGAGAACTGAAGCTTTCTTT.

The rearrangement links TRBV19 to TRBJ1-1; no firm D call. The CDR3 runs 15 residues. The germline V gene encodes CDR1 LNHDA and CDR2 SQIVND (reference sequence). The V gene lost 5 bases and the J gene lost 3 bases, with 16 bases spanning the gap. The CDR3 bases are TGTGCCAGTAGTTCGGGTCGGGCAGGCCACACTGAAGCTTTCTTT. Amino acid sequence: CASSSGRAGHTEAFF.

This clone was found once. The chain carries TRBV10-3 and TRBJ2-1; 10 nucleotides agree with TRBD2. V was pared by 0 bases and J by 9 bases, with 8 bases of the junction left unmatched. This CDR3 has 16 amino acids. CDR1 ENHRY and CDR2 SYGVKD come from the germline V gene. The CDR3 is CAISESSAGGPFEQFF. Written as DNA, the CDR3 is TGTGCCATCAGTGAGTCTTCAGCGGGGGGGCCCTTTGAGCAGTTCTTC.

The rearrangement links TRBV10-3 to TRBJ2-4; 9 bases agree with TRBD1. V dropped 0 bases and J dropped 0; count of bases not matched to a gene: 9. There are 19 residues in the CDR3. The germline V gene has CDR1 ENHRY and CDR2 SYGVKD. CDR3 in amino acids: CAISESDGTGYLAKNIQYF. The CDR3 DNA sequence: TGTGCCATCAGTGAGTCGGACGGGACAGGGTATTTAGCCAAAAACATTCAGTACTTC.

J is TRBJ2-5 and V is TRBV5-5, with 7 bases lining up with TRBD1. Trimming removed 2 bases from V and 1 base from J; junction bases left unmatched: 5. The germline V gene has CDR1 SGHKS and CDR2 YYEKEE (reference sequence). CDR3 length equals 15 residues. The DNA of the CDR3 is TGTGCCAGCAGCTTACTCCAGGGGGTCCAAGAGACCCAGTACTTC. Translation gives CASSLLQGVQETQYF.

V and J are TRBV7-9 and TRBJ1-6; weak D call: TRBD1 (5 bases). CDR3 length: 18 residues. Per germline, CDR1 SEHNR and CDR2 FQNEAQ (reference sequence). Trimming stripped 3 bases from V and 0 bases from J, with 15 bases between. The CDR3 protein is CASSLSRSGSSYNSPLHF. In DNA form, the CDR3 reads TGTGCCAGCAGCTTGAGTCGGTCAGGGAGCTCCTATAATTCACCCCTCCACTTT.

J is TRBJ2-5 and V is TRBV5-1; 9 positions match TRBD2. Germline CDR1 SGHRS, CDR2 YFSETQ. The ends lost 0 bases at V and 2 bases at J; junction bases unmatched: 5. The CDR3 has 16 residues. CDR3 amino acids: CASSLVASGEQETQYF. The CDR3 bases are TGCGCCAGCAGCTTGGTAGCTAGCGGGGAACAAGAGACCCAGTACTTC.